The clone carrying this T cell receptor beta chain was observed a few times. This sample was included in a study of blood T cell repertoires in COVID-19. About the study: COVID-19 samples collected from the United States, Italy and Spain covered acute and convalescent phases. Nucleic acid was either cDNA or gDNA, and it came from T cells, B-cell-depleted T cells, or PBMCs.

Per the original data handling: Amplification of reference gene primers was used by the study to estimate nucleated cell counts. Only in-frame clones appear in the TCRdb table, and some are missing; sequencing was by immunoSEQ multiplex PCR. V and J calls and clone size are as listed in that table; D and trimming were resolved from the DNA. The sample yields tens of thousands of clones, about four fifths seen once. The germline V gene encodes CDR1 GTSNPN and CDR2 SVGIG (reference sequence). The length of the CDR3 is 12 residues. Trimming took off 8 bases at V and 3 bases at J, with 14 bases between the two ends.

This clonotype was sampled from a man aged 70-80 years who had recovered from COVID-19. Sequencing used peripheral blood. The rearrangement joins TRBV30 to TRBJ2-7; D might be TRBD2 (5 bases). The CDR3 sequence: CAAGRTYYEQYF. The CDR3 region has the DNA TGTGCCGCCGGCAGGACTTACTACGAGCAGTACTTC.